The 16 T cell receptor beta chains listed next were all sequenced from one sample in a study of immune heterogeneity within non-small cell lung tumors. CDR3 of TCR beta was amplified by multiplex PCR that used 32 V and 13 J primers. TCRdb re-analysed the multiplex PCR reads in MiXCR, keeping a single row per CDR3 protein. The table records 20,000 to 25,000 distinct CDR3 sequences, 27% of them present only once. The authors used 600 ng of bulk tumor genomic DNA per sample as template. Spaced far apart, several biopsies were taken from each primary tumor during surgery. Those enrolled were patients newly diagnosed with untreated non-small cell lung cancer and undergoing curative surgery. Sequences were obtained from lung tumor tissue. The receptors were gathered from a middle-aged man with non-small cell lung cancer.

CDR3 in amino acids: CASGGGYTGELFF. CDR3 sequence (DNA): TGTGCCAGCGGAGGGGGATACACCGGGGAGCTGTTTTTT. The genes are TRBV5-8 and TRBJ2-2; D assignment may be TRBD1 or TRBD2 (6 bases each). This CDR3 contains 13 residues. Germline V gene lookup returns CDR1 SGHTS and CDR2 YDEGEE. The ends were cut back, 7 bases at V and 3 bases at J, with 10 bases in the middle.

The V and J genes are TRBV14 and TRBJ2-5, with D uncertain. CDR3 size: 12 residues. V dropped 7 bases and J dropped 5 bases, with 11 bases sitting between them. Germline CDR1 is SGHDN and CDR2 is FVKESK. CDR3 protein: CASNKFRETQYF. Here the CDR3 DNA reads TGTGCCAGCAATAAGTTCCGGGAGACCCAGTACTTC. The full variable domain, rest sourced from reference TRBV14 and TRBJ2-5, is EAGVTQFPSHSVIEKGQTVTLRCDPISGHDNLYWYRRVMGKEIKFLLHFVKESKQDESGMPNNRFLAERTGGTYSTLKVQPAELEDSGVYFCASNKFRETQYFGPGTRLLVL.

This clonotype was observed many times. V gene TRBV28 combines with J gene TRBJ2-3; D might be TRBD2 (6 bases). Trimming cost V 6 bases and J 0 bases, with 13 bases left between them. Germline loops: CDR1 MDHEN, CDR2 SYDVKM. The CDR3 contains 15 residues. The CDR3 DNA reads TGTGCCAGCAGAAGGCCTAGCGCTAGCACAGATACGCAGTATTTT. Residues: CASRRPSASTDTQYF.

This clonotype was counted ten times or more. The V gene is TRBV4-3, the J gene TRBJ1-2; D is possibly TRBD1 (5 bases). CDR1 LGHNA and CDR2 YSLEER come from the germline V gene. V shed 0 bases and J shed 8 bases, with 16 bases lying between them. The CDR3 has 15 residues. The CDR3 nucleotides are TGCGCCAGCAGCCAAGAAGCAGGGCCCATGGGGGGCTACACCTTC. This encodes CASSQEAGPMGGYTF.

The chain couples TRBV11-3 to TRBJ2-3; TRBD1 matches at 8 bases. The CDR3 is made up of 19 amino acids. Germline assignment: CDR1 SGHNT and CDR2 YENEEA. The J segment lost 1 base and the V segment lost 1 base, leaving 13 bases of the junction unmatched. The CDR3 spells CASSLAGRGQRRGTDTQYF. The CDR3 nucleotides are TGTGCCAGCAGCTTAGCGGGCAGGGGGCAGAGGAGAGGCACAGATACGCAGTATTTT.

This clonotype was recorded many times. Germline is not matched at one junction end, which may reflect a read error. CDR3 region: CASSRDPSYELYF. The CDR3 DNA reads as TGTGCCAGCAGCCGGGACCCAAGCTACGAGCTGTACTTC. V gene TRBV2 combines with J gene TRBJ2-7, with D perhaps being TRBD1 or TRBD2 (5 bases each). Germline loops: CDR1 SNHLY, CDR2 FYNNEI. The CDR3 loop spans 13 amino acids.

J is TRBJ1-4 and V is TRBV30; tentative D call: TRBD1 (6 bases). Germline CDR1 is GTSNPN and CDR2 is SVGIG (reference sequence). The CDR3 loop spans 13 amino acids. The V and J ends lost 8 bases and 2 bases respectively, with 12 bases between them. DNA of the CDR3: TGTGCCGGCGGGGGCCTCACTAATGAAAAACTGTTTTTT. Residues: CAGGGLTNEKLFF.

This clonotype has ten or more counts. The rearrangement joins TRBV19 to TRBJ1-5, with TRBD1 matching over 7 bases. This CDR3 has 14 residues. Per germline, CDR1 LNHDA and CDR2 SQIVND (reference sequence). V lost 7 bases, J lost 7 bases, and 10 bases stayed unmatched. CDR3 region: CASNPRQGEQPQHF. In nucleotides, the CDR3 is TGTGCCAGTAACCCCCGACAGGGAGAGCAGCCCCAGCATTTT.

The V and J genes are TRBV14 and TRBJ2-1, with 7 bases identical to TRBD2. Germline lookup yields CDR1 SGHDN and CDR2 FVKESK. The V segment lost 2 bases and the J segment 3 bases; nucleotides outside the gene matches: 4. The CDR3 runs 15 residues. CDR3 sequence reads: CASSQREGFYNEQFF. DNA of the CDR3: TGTGCCAGCAGCCAAAGGGAGGGGTTCTACAATGAGCAGTTCTTC.

This clonotype was detected many times. J is TRBJ2-5 and V is TRBV6-6; 7 bases align to TRBD1. The length of the CDR3 is 15 residues. The trim removed 2 bases at V and 2 bases at J, leaving 5 bases unmatched. Per the germline V gene, CDR1 is MNHNY and CDR2 is SVGAGI (reference sequence). CDR3 protein: CASSYTRDRQETQYF. In DNA, the CDR3 is TGTGCCAGCAGTTACACTCGGGACAGACAAGAGACCCAGTACTTC.

The chain joins TRBV18 to TRBJ2-1; unclear D gene. The CDR3 is 12 residues long. The V and J ends lost 1 base and 10 bases respectively, with 8 bases between them. From germline, CDR1 is KGHSH and CDR2 LQKENI. DNA of the CDR3: TGTGCCAGCTCACCACTTTCAGACGAGCAGTTCTTC. Its translation is CASSPLSDEQFF.

The sample holds many counts of this clonotype. The V gene is TRBV10-3, the J gene TRBJ2-3; 7 positions match TRBD1. There are 15 residues in the CDR3. J gave up 0 bases and V 9 bases, and 9 bases lay outside the gene matches. Looked up from germline, CDR1 is ENHRY and CDR2 is SYGVKD. The CDR3 spells CAIRTGPGSTDTQYF. The CDR3 region has the DNA TGTGCCATTAGGACAGGCCCGGGTAGCACAGATACGCAGTATTTT.

There are a few counts of this clonotype. The rearrangement links TRBV5-6 to TRBJ2-2; the D is unclear. Looked up from germline, CDR1 is SGHDT and CDR2 is YYEEEE. Trimming took 5 bases from V and 6 from J, leaving 8 bases between them. This CDR3 is built from 12 residues. The CDR3 sequence is CASRSSPGELFF. CDR3 sequence (DNA): TGTGCCAGCAGGAGTTCCCCCGGGGAGCTGTTTTTT. The entire variable domain, with the rest obtained from reference TRBV5-6 and TRBJ2-2, is as follows: DAGVTQSPTHLIKTRGQQVTLRCSPKSGHDTVSWYQQALGQGPQFIFQYYEEEERQRGNFPDRFSGHQFPNYSSELNVNALLLGDSALYLCASRSSPGELFFGEGSRLTVL.

This clonotype was found many times. V gene TRBV13 combines with J gene TRBJ2-5; D perhaps matches TRBD2 (6 bases). Germline V CDR1 and CDR2: PRHDT, FYEKMQ (reference sequence). The V end lost 0 bases, the J end lost 4 bases, and 9 bases lay between the germline ends. The CDR3 has 14 residues. CDR3 in amino acids: CASSLGGLPETQYF. In nucleotides, the CDR3 is TGTGCCAGCAGCTTAGGGGGACTTCCAGAGACCCAGTACTTC.

Remarks on this clonotype: A junction boundary mismatches the germline segment, possibly from a read error. The chain joins TRBV9 to TRBJ2-7, with D possibly TRBD2 on 6 matching bases. This CDR3 has 14 amino acids. The germline gives CDR1 SGDLS, CDR2 YYNGEE. The CDR3 protein is CASSVDLGGIEQCF. CDR3 DNA sequence: TGTGCCAGCAGCGTAGATTTGGGAGGTATCGAGCAGTGCTTC.

This clonotype was seen repeatedly, ten times or more. The chain recombines TRBV18 with TRBJ1-1; D possibly corresponds to TRBD1 (5 bases). This CDR3 spans 14 amino acids. CDR1 and CDR2 (germline): KGHSH, LQKENI. Trimming left V 4 bases short and J 5 bases short, with 14 bases between. The DNA for the CDR3 is TGTGCCAGCTCACTTCAGGGTGGCGGGACTGAAGCTTTCTTT. It translates to CASSLQGGGTEAFF.